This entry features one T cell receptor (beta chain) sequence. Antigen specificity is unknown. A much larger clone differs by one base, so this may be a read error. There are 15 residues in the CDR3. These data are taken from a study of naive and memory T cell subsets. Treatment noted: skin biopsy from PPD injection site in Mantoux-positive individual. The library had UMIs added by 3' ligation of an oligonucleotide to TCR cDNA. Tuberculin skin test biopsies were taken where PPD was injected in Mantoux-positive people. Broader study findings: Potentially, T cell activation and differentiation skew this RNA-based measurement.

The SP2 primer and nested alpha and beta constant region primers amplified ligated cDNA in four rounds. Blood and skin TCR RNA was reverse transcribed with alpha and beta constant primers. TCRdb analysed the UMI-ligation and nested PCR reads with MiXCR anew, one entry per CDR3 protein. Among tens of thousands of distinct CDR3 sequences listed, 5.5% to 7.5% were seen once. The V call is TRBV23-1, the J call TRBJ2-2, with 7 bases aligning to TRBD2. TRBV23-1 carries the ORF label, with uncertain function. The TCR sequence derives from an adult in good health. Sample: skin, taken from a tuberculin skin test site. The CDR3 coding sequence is TGCGCCTGCAGTCAATCTAGCGGAGGTACCGGGGAGCTGTTTTTT. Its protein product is CACSQSSGGTGELFF.